These 5 T cell receptor beta chains were all obtained from the same sample, sequenced in a study of CD8 T cells in ankylosing spondylitis. TCRdb analysed the 5' RACE reads with MiXCR anew, one entry per CDR3 protein. The table shows about 250,000 distinct CDR3 sequences, with about 30% occurring only once. Sample: blood, either unsorted or a sorted T cell fraction (not recorded which). Receptors were obtained from a male donor with ankylosing spondylitis or in good health (not recorded which).

This chain connects TRBV3-1 to TRBJ2-5; maybe TRBD1 (5 bases). This CDR3 has 13 residues. Germline-derived CDR1 and CDR2 are LGHDT and YNNKEL (reference sequence). V shed 2 bases and J shed 1 base, with 5 bases lying between them. The CDR3 region is CASSQTGQETQYF. The CDR3 DNA sequence: TGTGCCAGCAGCCAAACAGGCCAAGAGACCCAGTACTTC.

This chain joins TRBV7-2 and TRBJ2-1, with D maybe TRBD1 (6 bases). Trimming cost V 7 bases and J 8 bases, with 24 bases left between them. The CDR3 is 16 amino acids. Germline-derived CDR1 and CDR2 are SGHTA and FQGNSA. The CDR3 DNA follows: TGTGCCAGCAACCCCTTCCGGGAAGGGGGTCTAGATGAGCAGTTCTTC. Protein product: CASNPFREGGLDEQFF.

This clonotype was seen more than once but under ten times. The chain recombines TRBV11-2 with TRBJ1-1; the D gene is possibly TRBD1 (5 bases). CDR3 length: 15 residues. The V gene's germline CDR1 is SGHAT and CDR2 FQNNGV. V lost 3 bases, J lost 5 bases, and 16 bases lay in between. The CDR3: CASSFLGGVRTEAFF. The CDR3 nucleotides are TGTGCCAGCAGCTTTTTGGGGGGGGTACGGACTGAAGCTTTCTTT.

V usage is TRBV3-1 and J usage is TRBJ2-7; TRBD2 might be the D (6 bases). The V and J ends lost 2 bases and 4 bases respectively, with 12 bases between them. Germline V gene sequence: CDR1 LGHDT, CDR2 YNNKEL (reference sequence). The CDR3 is made up of 14 amino acids. The DNA of the CDR3 is TGTGCCAGCAGCCAATCGGCGGGGTCTTACGAGCAGTACTTC. Translation gives CASSQSAGSYEQYF.

This clonotype was seen only a few times. This chain joins TRBV24-1 and TRBJ2-1; 7 bases are a match to TRBD1. This CDR3 region has 13 residues. The junction had 5 bases not matched to a gene; V was cut back by 3 bases and J by 10 bases. Germline assignment: CDR1 KGHDR and CDR2 SFDVKD. The CDR3 spells CATSDPDRVEQFF. In nucleotides, the CDR3 is TGTGCCACCAGTGATCCTGACAGGGTAGAGCAGTTCTTC.